This T cell receptor beta chain was recorded in a study of blood T cell repertoires in COVID-19. Study in general: Donors in the United States, Italy and Spain gave samples during acute or convalescent COVID-19. T cells, B-cell-depleted T cells, or PBMCs supplied cDNA or gDNA.

As originally analysed: The authors estimated nucleated cell counts from reference gene primer amplification. Using immunoSEQ multiplex PCR, the repertoire was profiled, and TCRdb retains in-frame clones only, with some absent. That table furnishes V, J and clone size, whereas the DNA furnished D and trimming. The data contain 70,000 to 95,000 clones, roughly nine tenths of them singletons. Germline loops: CDR1 MNHEY, CDR2 SMNVEV (reference sequence). V was clipped by 3 bases and J by 4 bases, with 7 bases between them. The CDR3 spans 14 residues. The sample taken for sequencing was peripheral blood. The TCR originated in a man between 50 and 59 years old with acute or convalescent COVID-19. The chain carries TRBV27 and TRBJ1-6; D not resolved. Here the CDR3 DNA reads TGTGCCAGCAGTTTCACGCAGTATAATTCACCCCTCCACTTT. This sequence encodes CASSFTQYNSPLHF.